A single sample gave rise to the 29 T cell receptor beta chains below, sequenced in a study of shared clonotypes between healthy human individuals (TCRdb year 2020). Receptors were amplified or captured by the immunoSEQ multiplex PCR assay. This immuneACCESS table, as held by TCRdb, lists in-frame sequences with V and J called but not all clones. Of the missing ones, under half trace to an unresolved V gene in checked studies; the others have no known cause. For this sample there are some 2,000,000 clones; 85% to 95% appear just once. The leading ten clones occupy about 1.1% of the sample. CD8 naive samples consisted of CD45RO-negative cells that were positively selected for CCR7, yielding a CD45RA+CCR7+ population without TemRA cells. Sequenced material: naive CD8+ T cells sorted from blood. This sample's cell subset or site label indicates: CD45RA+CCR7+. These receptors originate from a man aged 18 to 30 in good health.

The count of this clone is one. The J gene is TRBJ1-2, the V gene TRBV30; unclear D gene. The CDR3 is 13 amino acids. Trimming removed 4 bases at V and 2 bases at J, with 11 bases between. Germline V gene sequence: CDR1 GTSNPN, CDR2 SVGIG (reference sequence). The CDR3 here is CAWTGEPNYGYTF. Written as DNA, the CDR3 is TGTGCCTGGACAGGAGAACCCAACTATGGCTACACCTTC. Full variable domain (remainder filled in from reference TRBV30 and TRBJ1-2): SQTIHQWPATLVQPVGSPLSLECTVEGTSNPNLYWYRQAAGRGLQLLFYSVGIGQISSEVPQNLSASRPQDRQFILSSKKLLLSDSGFYLCAWTGEPNYGYTFGSGTRLTVV.

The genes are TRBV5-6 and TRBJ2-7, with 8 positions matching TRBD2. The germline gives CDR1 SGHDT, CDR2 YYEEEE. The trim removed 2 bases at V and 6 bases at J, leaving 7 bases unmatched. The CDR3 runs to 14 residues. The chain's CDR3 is CASSLDQRESEQYF. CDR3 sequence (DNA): TGTGCCAGCAGCTTAGACCAGCGGGAGAGCGAGCAGTACTTC.

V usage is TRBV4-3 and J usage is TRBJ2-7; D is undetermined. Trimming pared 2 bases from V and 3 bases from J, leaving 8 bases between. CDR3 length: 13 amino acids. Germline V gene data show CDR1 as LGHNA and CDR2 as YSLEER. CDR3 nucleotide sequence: TGCGCCAGCAGCCAATGGGTAGGCTACGAGCAGTACTTC. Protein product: CASSQWVGYEQYF.

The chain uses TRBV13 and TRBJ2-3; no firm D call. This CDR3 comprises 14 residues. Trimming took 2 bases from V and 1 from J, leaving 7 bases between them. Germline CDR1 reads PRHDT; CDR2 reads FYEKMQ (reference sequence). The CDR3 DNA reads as TGTGCCAGCAGCTTAACAGCACGCACAGATACGCAGTATTTT. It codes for CASSLTARTDTQYF.

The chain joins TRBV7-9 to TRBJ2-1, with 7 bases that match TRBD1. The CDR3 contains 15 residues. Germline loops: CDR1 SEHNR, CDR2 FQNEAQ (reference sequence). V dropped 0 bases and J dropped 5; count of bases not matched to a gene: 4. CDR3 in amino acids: CASSLATGSDNEQFF. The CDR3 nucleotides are TGTGCCAGCAGCTTAGCGACAGGGTCTGACAATGAGCAGTTCTTC.

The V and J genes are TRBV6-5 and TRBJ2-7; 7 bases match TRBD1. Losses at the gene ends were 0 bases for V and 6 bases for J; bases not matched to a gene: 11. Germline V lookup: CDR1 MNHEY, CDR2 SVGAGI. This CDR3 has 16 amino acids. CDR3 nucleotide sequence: TGTGCCAGCAGTTACTCGTTCCCAGGGGGTTCTTTCGAGCAGTACTTC. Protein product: CASSYSFPGGSFEQYF.

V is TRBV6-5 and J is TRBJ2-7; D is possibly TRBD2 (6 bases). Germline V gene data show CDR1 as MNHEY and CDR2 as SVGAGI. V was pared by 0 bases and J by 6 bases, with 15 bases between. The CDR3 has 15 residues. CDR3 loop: CASSYSGGAGLEQYF. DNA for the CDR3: TGTGCCAGCAGTTACTCTGGCGGGGCAGGACTCGAGCAGTACTTC.

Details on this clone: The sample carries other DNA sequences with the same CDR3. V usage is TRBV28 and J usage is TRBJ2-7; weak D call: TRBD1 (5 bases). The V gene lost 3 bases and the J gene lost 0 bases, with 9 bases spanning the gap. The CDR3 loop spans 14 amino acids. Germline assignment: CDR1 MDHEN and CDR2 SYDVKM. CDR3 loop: CASSLAGASYEQYF. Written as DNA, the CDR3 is TGTGCCAGCAGTTTGGCTGGGGCCTCCTACGAGCAGTACTTC.

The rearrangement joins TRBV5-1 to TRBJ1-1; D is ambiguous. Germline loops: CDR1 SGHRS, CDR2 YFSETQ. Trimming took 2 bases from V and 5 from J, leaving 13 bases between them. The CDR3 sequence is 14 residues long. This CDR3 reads CASSLGIRPTEAFF. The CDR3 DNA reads TGCGCCAGCAGCTTAGGCATCCGGCCGACTGAAGCTTTCTTT. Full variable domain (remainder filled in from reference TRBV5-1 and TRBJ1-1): KAGVTQTPRYLIKTRGQQVTLSCSPISGHRSVSWYQQTPGQGLQFLFEYFSETQRNKGNFPGRFSGRQFSNSRSEMNVSTLELGDSALYLCASSLGIRPTEAFFGQGTRLTVV.

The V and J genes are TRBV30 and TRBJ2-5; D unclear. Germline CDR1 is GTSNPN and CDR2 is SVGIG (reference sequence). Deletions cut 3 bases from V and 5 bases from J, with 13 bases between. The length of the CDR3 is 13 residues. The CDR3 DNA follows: TGTGCCTGGAGCCAGCCCTCCAGCGAGACCCAGTACTTC. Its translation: CAWSQPSSETQYF.

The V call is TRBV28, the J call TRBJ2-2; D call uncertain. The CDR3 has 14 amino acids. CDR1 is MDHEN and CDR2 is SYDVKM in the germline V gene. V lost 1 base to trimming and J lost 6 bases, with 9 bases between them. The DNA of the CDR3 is TGTGCCAGCAGTTTATTCGGCGAAGCCGGGGAGCTGTTTTTT. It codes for CASSLFGEAGELFF.

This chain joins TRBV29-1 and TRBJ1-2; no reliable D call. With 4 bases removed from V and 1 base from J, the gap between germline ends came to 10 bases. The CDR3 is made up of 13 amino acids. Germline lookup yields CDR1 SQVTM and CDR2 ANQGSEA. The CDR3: CSVVKGDNYGYTF. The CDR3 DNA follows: TGCAGCGTTGTAAAGGGTGATAACTATGGCTACACCTTC.

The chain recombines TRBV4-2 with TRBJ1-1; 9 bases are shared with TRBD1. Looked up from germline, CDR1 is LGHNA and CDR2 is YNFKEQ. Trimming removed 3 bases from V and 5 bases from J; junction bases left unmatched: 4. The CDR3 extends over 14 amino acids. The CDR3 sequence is CASSQGTGYTEAFF. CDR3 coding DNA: TGTGCCAGCAGCCAGGGGACAGGGTATACTGAAGCTTTCTTT.

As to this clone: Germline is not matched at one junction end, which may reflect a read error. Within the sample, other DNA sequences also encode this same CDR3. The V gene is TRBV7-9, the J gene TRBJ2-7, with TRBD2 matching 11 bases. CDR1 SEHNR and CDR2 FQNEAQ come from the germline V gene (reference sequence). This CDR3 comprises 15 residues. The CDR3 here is CASSLASGRSYEQYF. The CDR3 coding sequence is TGTGCCAGCAGCCTAGCTAGCGGGAGGAGTTACGAGCAGTACTTC.

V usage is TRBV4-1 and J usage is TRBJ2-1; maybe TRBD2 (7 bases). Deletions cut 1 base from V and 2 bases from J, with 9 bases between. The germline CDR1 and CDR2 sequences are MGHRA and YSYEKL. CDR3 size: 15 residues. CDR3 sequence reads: CASSQAGGPYNEQFF. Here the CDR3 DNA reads TGCGCCAGCAGCCAAGCGGGGGGCCCCTACAATGAGCAGTTCTTC.

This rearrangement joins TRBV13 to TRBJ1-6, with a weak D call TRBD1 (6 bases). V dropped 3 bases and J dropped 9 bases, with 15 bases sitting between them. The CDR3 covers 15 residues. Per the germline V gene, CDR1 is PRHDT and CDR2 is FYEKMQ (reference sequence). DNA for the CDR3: TGTGCCAGCAGCTTGAACAGGGCGAGTGGTTCACCCCTCCACTTT. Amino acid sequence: CASSLNRASGSPLHF.

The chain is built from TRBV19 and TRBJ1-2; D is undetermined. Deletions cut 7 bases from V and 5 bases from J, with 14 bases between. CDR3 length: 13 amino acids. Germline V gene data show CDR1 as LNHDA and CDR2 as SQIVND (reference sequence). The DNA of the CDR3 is TGTGCCAGTATCGGCTGGGCAGAATATGGCTACACCTTC. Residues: CASIGWAEYGYTF.

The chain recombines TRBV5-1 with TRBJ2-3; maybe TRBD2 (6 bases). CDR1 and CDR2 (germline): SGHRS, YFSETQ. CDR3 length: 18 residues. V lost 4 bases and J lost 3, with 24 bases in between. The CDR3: CASSRIGLKEDYTDTQYF. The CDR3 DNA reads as TGCGCCAGCAGCCGTATCGGACTTAAAGAGGACTATACAGATACGCAGTATTTT.

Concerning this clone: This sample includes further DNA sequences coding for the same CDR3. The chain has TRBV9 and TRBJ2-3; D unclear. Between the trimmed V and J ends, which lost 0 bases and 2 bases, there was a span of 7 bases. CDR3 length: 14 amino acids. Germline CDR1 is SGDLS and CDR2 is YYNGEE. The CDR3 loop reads CASSVGLATDTQYF. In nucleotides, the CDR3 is TGTGCCAGCAGCGTAGGTTTGGCCACAGATACGCAGTATTTT.

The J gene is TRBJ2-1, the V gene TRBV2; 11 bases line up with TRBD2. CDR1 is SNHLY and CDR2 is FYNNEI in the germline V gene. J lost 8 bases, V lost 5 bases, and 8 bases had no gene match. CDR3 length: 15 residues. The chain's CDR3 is CASSPTSGIRHEQFF. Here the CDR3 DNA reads TGTGCCAGCAGTCCGACTAGCGGGATTAGGCATGAGCAGTTCTTC. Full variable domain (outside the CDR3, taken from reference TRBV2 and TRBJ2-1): EPEVTQTPSHQVTQMGQEVILRCVPISNHLYFYWYRQILGQKVEFLVSFYNNEISEKSEIFDDQFSVERPDGSNFTLKIRSTKLEDSAMYFCASSPTSGIRHEQFFGPGTRLTVL.

CDR3 protein: CASSKVQGEAMNTEAFF. The CDR3 nucleotides are TGTGCCAGCAGTAAAGTGCAGGGGGAAGCCATGAACACTGAAGCTTTCTTT. The chain uses TRBV2 and TRBJ1-1; 7 bases fit TRBD1. This CDR3 region has 17 residues. The trim removed 5 bases at V and 0 bases at J, leaving 12 bases unmatched. CDR1 is SNHLY, CDR2 FYNNEI, per germline.

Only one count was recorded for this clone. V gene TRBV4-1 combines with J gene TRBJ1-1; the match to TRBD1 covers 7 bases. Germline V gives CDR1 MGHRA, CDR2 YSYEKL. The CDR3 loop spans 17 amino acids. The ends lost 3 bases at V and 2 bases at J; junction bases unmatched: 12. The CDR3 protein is CASSHRGRGDPNTEAFF. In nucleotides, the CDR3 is TGCGCCAGCAGCCACCGGGGCAGGGGGGACCCTAACACTGAAGCTTTCTTT.

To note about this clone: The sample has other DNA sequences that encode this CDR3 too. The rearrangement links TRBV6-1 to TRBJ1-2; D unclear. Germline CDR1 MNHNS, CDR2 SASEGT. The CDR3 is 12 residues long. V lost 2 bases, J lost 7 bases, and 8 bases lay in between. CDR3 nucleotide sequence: TGTGCCAGCAGTGAACTTGGAGGTGGCTACACCTTC. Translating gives CASSELGGGYTF.

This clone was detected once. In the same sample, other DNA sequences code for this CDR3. CDR3 region: CASSYSGPGSYEQYF. Written as DNA, the CDR3 is TGTGCCAGCAGTTACTCGGGTCCTGGCTCCTACGAGCAGTACTTC. The chain links TRBV6-5 to TRBJ2-7; D is unclear. The CDR3 runs to 15 residues. The germline CDR1 and CDR2 sequences are MNHEY and SVGAGI. Trimming cost V 0 bases and J 0 bases, with 9 bases left between them.

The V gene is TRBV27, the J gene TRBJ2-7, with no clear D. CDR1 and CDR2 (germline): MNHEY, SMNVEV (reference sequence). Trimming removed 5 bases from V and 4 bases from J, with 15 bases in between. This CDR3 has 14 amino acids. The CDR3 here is CASSPGPPAYEQYF. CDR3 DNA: TGTGCCAGCAGTCCCGGCCCCCCGGCATACGAGCAGTACTTC.

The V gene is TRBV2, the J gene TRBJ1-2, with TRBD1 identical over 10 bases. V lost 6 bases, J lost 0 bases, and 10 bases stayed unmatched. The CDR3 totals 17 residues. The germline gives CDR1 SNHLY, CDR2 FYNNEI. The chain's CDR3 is CASRAGTGDIANYGYTF. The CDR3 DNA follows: TGTGCCAGCAGGGCCGGGACAGGGGACATCGCTAACTATGGCTACACCTTC.

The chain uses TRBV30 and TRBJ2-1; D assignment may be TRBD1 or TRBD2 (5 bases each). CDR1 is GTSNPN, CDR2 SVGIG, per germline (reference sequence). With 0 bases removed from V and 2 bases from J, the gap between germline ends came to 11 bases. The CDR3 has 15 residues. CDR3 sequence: CAWSVRTGPYNEQFF. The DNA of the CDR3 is TGTGCCTGGAGTGTACGAACGGGACCCTACAATGAGCAGTTCTTC.

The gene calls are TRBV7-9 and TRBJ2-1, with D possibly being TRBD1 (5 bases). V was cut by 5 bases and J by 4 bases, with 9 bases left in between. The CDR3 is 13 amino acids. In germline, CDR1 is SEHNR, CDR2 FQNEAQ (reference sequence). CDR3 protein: CASSTAGYNEQFF. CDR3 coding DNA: TGTGCCAGCAGCACGGCAGGGTACAATGAGCAGTTCTTC.

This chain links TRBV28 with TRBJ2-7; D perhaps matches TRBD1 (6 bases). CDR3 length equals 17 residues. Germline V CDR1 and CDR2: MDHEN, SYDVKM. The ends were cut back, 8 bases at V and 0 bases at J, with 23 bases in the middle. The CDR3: CASSVFPWTESSYEQYF. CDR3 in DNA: TGTGCCAGCTCTGTTTTCCCCTGGACAGAAAGCTCCTACGAGCAGTACTTC.